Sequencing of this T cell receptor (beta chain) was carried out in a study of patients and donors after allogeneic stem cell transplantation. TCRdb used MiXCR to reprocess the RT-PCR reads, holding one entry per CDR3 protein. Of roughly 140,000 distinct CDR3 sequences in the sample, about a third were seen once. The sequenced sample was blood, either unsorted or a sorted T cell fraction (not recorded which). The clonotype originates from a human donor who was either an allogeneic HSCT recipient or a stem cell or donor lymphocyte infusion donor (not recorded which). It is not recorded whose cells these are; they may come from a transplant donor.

The CDR3 nucleotides read TGTGCCAGCAGAAGGGACGGTTTCTCCTACAATGAGCAGTTCTTC. Encoded protein: CASRRDGFSYNEQFF. The V gene is TRBV7-6, the J gene TRBJ2-1, with D perhaps given as TRBD1 or TRBD2 (5 bases each). Germline V gene lookup returns CDR1 SGHVS and CDR2 FNYEAQ. The V gene lost 6 bases and the J gene lost 0 bases, with 12 bases spanning the gap. The CDR3 has 15 amino acids.